These T cell receptor beta chains were read from a single sample in a study of cytomegalovirus exposure and HLA in healthy donors. Assay: immunoSEQ multiplex PCR; the TCRdb copy retains only in-frame clones and omits some. This sample contains 200,000 to 250,000 clones. Sequencing input: PBMCs. These receptor sequences come from a woman aged 25 to 39 in good health and CMV-seropositive. Both conserved end residues are part of each CDR3. A D gene is named only where the DNA matches it firmly.

J: TRBJ1-2; V: TRBV6-5; D: TRBD1; CDR3: CASSYSGRGKNGYTF
J: TRBJ1-1; V: TRBV4-2; D: .; CDR3: CASRLRAHGESGSEAFF
J: TRBJ2-7; V: TRBV6-5; D: .; CDR3: CASKRLSFTYEQYF
J: TRBJ1-5; V: TRBV7-2; D: .; CDR3: CASTPSGVQPQHF
J: TRBJ2-7; V: TRBV10-1; D: .; CDR3: CASSGSGSEQYF
J: TRBJ1-2; V: TRBV30; D: TRBD1; CDR3: CAWAGTGGGNYGYTF
J: TRBJ1-4; V: TRBV5-6; D: TRBD1; CDR3: CASSENTGGADEKLFF
J: TRBJ2-3; V: TRBV25-1; D: TRBD1; CDR3: CASSKMGQAKDTQYF
J: TRBJ2-5; V: TRBV9; D: TRBD2; CDR3: CASSVVASGGIETQYF
J: TRBJ1-4; V: TRBV30; D: TRBD1; CDR3: CAWMGQGREKLFF
J: TRBJ2-2; V: TRBV5-8; D: TRBD2; CDR3: CASSPSSGGMDTGELFF
J: TRBJ2-2; V: TRBV5-1; D: .; CDR3: CASSLGLGQQNTGELFF
J: TRBJ1-3; V: TRBV2; D: .; CDR3: CASSERGSGFGNTIYF
J: TRBJ1-2; V: TRBV5-1; D: .; CDR3: CASSLGDTDAYGYTF
J: TRBJ1-3; V: TRBV27; D: TRBD1; CDR3: CASSPGQYTFSGNTIYF
J: TRBJ1-2; V: TRBV28; D: TRBD1; CDR3: CASTGTGGLGYTF
J: TRBJ2-1; V: TRBV2; D: TRBD2; CDR3: CARSTSESYNEQFF
J: TRBJ1-1; V: TRBV2; D: TRBD1; CDR3: CASIPTWTGTEAFF
J: TRBJ2-1; V: TRBV5-1; D: TRBD2; CDR3: CASSLTSGGPNNEQFF
J: TRBJ1-5; V: TRBV15; D: TRBD1; CDR3: CATSSDRGNQPQHF
J: TRBJ2-7; V: TRBV6-6; D: .; CDR3: CASSYSREQYF
J: TRBJ2-7; V: TRBV28; D: .; CDR3: CASSLSGREQYF
J: TRBJ2-3; V: TRBV12-2; D: .; CDR3: CASRPAGLGGHTQYF
J: TRBJ1-2; V: TRBV4-1; D: .; CDR3: CASSQASGTPANYGYTF
J: .; V: TRBV10-2; D: TRBD1; CDR3: CASSERGVGGQVEQYF
J: TRBJ1-2; V: TRBV6-5; D: TRBD1; CDR3: CASSYSTGGSGYTF
J: TRBJ2-5; V: TRBV6-5; D: TRBD1; CDR3: CASSYRGQAKGEQYF
J: TRBJ1-1; V: TRBV11-2; D: TRBD1; CDR3: CASSYQGVGTEAFF
J: TRBJ1-4; V: TRBV28; D: TRBD1; CDR3: CASSPGGQANEKLFF
J: TRBJ1-4; V: TRBV6-1; D: .; CDR3: CASQRVTNEKLFF
J: TRBJ2-1; V: TRBV29-1; D: .; CDR3: CSVGVADLYNEQFF
J: TRBJ2-7; V: TRBV5-5; D: TRBD1; CDR3: CASSFSGQNYEQYF
J: TRBJ2-5; V: TRBV11-3; D: TRBD1; CDR3: CASSPRTGARETQYF
J: TRBJ1-1; V: TRBV28; D: TRBD1; CDR3: CASGEGQGARKAFF
J: .; V: TRBV5-1; D: .; CDR3: CASSLPEKGVYEQYF
J: TRBJ2-5; V: TRBV15; D: TRBD1; CDR3: CATSRNPHTTGAQETQYF
J: TRBJ2-1; V: TRBV29-1; D: TRBD2; CDR3: CSAVGVAGKIYNEQFF
J: TRBJ2-2; V: TRBV13; D: .; CDR3: CASSLGGGGHYTGELFF
J: TRBJ2-3; V: TRBV13; D: TRBD1; CDR3: CASSTRQGHTDTQYF
J: TRBJ1-6; V: TRBV5-8; D: .; CDR3: CASSNIYNSPLHF
J: TRBJ1-1; V: TRBV9; D: .; CDR3: CASSVGGSRRVDTEAFF
J: TRBJ1-1; V: TRBV6-5; D: .; CDR3: CASSNTRTTEAFF
J: TRBJ1-2; V: TRBV7-2; D: TRBD1; CDR3: CASSNRAQQGGYTF
J: TRBJ2-1; V: TRBV13; D: TRBD1; CDR3: CASSPSGTGRKNEQFF
J: TRBJ2-1; V: TRBV7-2; D: TRBD2; CDR3: CASSLLAGVWDEQFF
J: TRBJ2-5; V: TRBV4-3; D: TRBD2; CDR3: CASSQEGTSGRETQYF
J: TRBJ2-7; V: TRBV10-3; D: .; CDR3: CAISESRTVYEQYF
J: TRBJ2-7; V: TRBV6-5; D: TRBD2; CDR3: CASSGREGPYEQYF
J: TRBJ1-2; V: TRBV6-6; D: TRBD1; CDR3: CASSPGQGLYGYTF
J: TRBJ1-6; V: TRBV7-9; D: .; CDR3: CASSLRGPDNSPLHF